This T cell receptor beta chain was documented in a study of preoperative IRX-2 immunotherapy in early breast cancer. Treatment meaning: preoperative locoregional IRX-2 cytokine immunotherapy. Preoperative locoregional IRX-2 cytokine immunotherapy was tested in the phase Ib source study. With 3 bases removed from V and 2 bases from J, the gap between germline ends came to 12 bases. Germline V gene data show CDR1 as SGHRS and CDR2 as YFSETQ. There are 14 residues in the CDR3. Using immunoSEQ multiplex PCR, the repertoire was profiled, and TCRdb retains in-frame clones only, with some absent. Of about 98,000 clones in the sample, 80% to 90% were seen once.

J is TRBJ2-7 and V is TRBV5-1; the D call may be TRBD1 or TRBD2 (5 bases each). This receptor was identified in a human donor with breast cancer. Here the sequenced sample was tumor tissue, taken after IRX-2 immunotherapy. The CDR3 spells CASSSGTATYEQYF. CDR3 DNA sequence: TGCGCCAGCAGCTCGGGGACGGCGACCTACGAGCAGTACTTC.